Each of the 11 T cell receptor beta chains below was sequenced from the same sample in a study of cytomegalovirus exposure and HLA in healthy donors. PCR involved 60 Vbeta and 13 Jbeta primers. Assay: immunoSEQ multiplex PCR; the TCRdb copy retains only in-frame clones and omits some. The repertoire holds approximately 150,000 clones, roughly 9.4% seen once, with 1.5% to 2% in the top ten. The sequenced sample was PBMCs. The receptor source for this set is a male donor in good health and CMV-seronegative.

In this sample, this clone turned up a few times. CDR3 in amino acids: CASSVVLAGTGELFF. In DNA, the CDR3 is TGTGCCAGCAGCGTAGTCCTAGCGGGCACCGGGGAGCTGTTTTTT. V gene TRBV9 combines with J gene TRBJ2-2; 8 bases are shared with TRBD2. V lost 0 bases, J lost 4 bases, and 2 bases stayed unmatched. Germline-derived CDR1 and CDR2 are SGDLS and YYNGEE. The CDR3 loop spans 15 amino acids.

This clone occurred a few times. This chain connects TRBV4-3 to TRBJ2-7; 7 bases fit TRBD1. This CDR3 has 15 amino acids. J lost 1 base, V lost 1 base, and 4 bases had no gene match. Germline values: CDR1 LGHNA, CDR2 YSLEER. This CDR3 reads CASSQGHRGSYEQYF. In nucleotides, the CDR3 is TGCGCCAGCAGCCAAGGACACAGGGGATCCTACGAGCAGTACTTC.

This rearrangement joins TRBV5-4 to TRBJ1-2; no firm D call. V was cut by 1 base and J by 2 bases, with 12 bases left in between. The germline V gene encodes CDR1 SGHNT and CDR2 YYREEE (reference sequence). The CDR3 is 15 residues long. The CDR3 sequence is CASSLTQAQNYGYTF. The CDR3 DNA reads as TGTGCCAGCAGCTTGACCCAGGCGCAGAACTATGGCTACACCTTC.

This clone was detected only a few times. The CDR3 here is CASSWTSVTDTQYF. In DNA form, the CDR3 reads TGTGCCAGCAGCTGGACATCAGTAACAGATACGCAGTATTTT. The rearrangement links TRBV5-4 to TRBJ2-3, with a tentative D call TRBD1 (5 bases). The CDR3 loop spans 14 amino acids. The V gene's germline CDR1 is SGHNT and CDR2 YYREEE (reference sequence). The V end was cut by 3 bases, the J end by 3 bases, with 11 bases between.

The chain links TRBV7-2 to TRBJ1-1; tentatively, D is TRBD1 (5 bases). Germline V gives CDR1 SGHTA, CDR2 FQGNSA. V was cut by 5 bases and J by 8 bases, with 21 bases left in between. This CDR3 has 15 amino acids. DNA for the CDR3: TGTGCCAGCAGCCGCGCCGGGGGACGGGCAAAGGAAGCTTTCTTT. Amino acids: CASSRAGGRAKEAFF.

The gene calls are TRBV28 and TRBJ2-4; D is perhaps TRBD2 (5 bases). V lost 5 bases and J lost 7, with 15 bases in between. This CDR3 has 14 amino acids. In germline, CDR1 is MDHEN, CDR2 SYDVKM. The CDR3 nucleotides are TGTGCCAGCAGTATGGACTTTAGTCTGAACATTCAGTACTTC. The encoded protein is CASSMDFSLNIQYF.

In this sample, this clone turned up a few times. CDR3 loop: CASSHGQGINYEQYF. Written as DNA, the CDR3 is TGTGCCAGCAGTCACGGACAGGGGATTAACTACGAGCAGTACTTC. This sequence joins TRBV7-9 and TRBJ2-7, with 9 bases that match TRBD1. Trimming at V came to 6 bases and at J to 3 bases, leaving 9 bases not matched to a gene. The CDR3 sequence is 15 residues long. The germline V gene encodes CDR1 SEHNR and CDR2 FQNEAQ (reference sequence).

This chain uses TRBV28 with TRBJ1-1, with D hard to call. The CDR3 consists of 14 residues. Germline V gene lookup returns CDR1 MDHEN and CDR2 SYDVKM. Deletions cut 1 base from V and 4 bases from J, with 10 bases between. The CDR3 sequence is CASSLLSTGTEAFF. The CDR3 region has the DNA TGTGCCAGCAGTTTATTATCAACGGGCACTGAAGCTTTCTTT.

The rearrangement joins TRBV4-1 to TRBJ1-5, with a possible D match to TRBD1 (5 bases). Germline assignment: CDR1 MGHRA and CDR2 YSYEKL. The CDR3 has 15 residues. The ends were cut back, 0 bases at V and 4 bases at J, with 10 bases in the middle. The CDR3, as DNA: TGCGCCAGCAGCCAAGAAGGCAGGGCAAATCAGCCCCAGCATTTT. Translating gives CASSQEGRANQPQHF.

The V gene is TRBV27, the J gene TRBJ2-7; 9 bases map to TRBD2. Germline trimming cut 2 bases from V and 3 bases from J; bases unmatched to any gene: 5. The V gene's germline CDR1 is MNHEY and CDR2 SMNVEV (reference sequence). The CDR3 length is 15 residues. The CDR3 coding sequence is TGTGCCAGCAGTTTAGCGGGACTAGCAAACTACGAGCAGTACTTC. Translating it yields CASSLAGLANYEQYF.

The chain recombines TRBV6-5 with TRBJ2-1, with D perhaps matching TRBD2 (6 bases). The germline V gene has CDR1 MNHEY and CDR2 SVGAGI. The CDR3 has 15 amino acids. V was pared by 4 bases and J by 10 bases, with 20 bases between. The CDR3 DNA is TGTGCCAGCAGTTTCCGTATAGCGGAGCCCGGGGAGCAGTTCTTC. As protein: CASSFRIAEPGEQFF.